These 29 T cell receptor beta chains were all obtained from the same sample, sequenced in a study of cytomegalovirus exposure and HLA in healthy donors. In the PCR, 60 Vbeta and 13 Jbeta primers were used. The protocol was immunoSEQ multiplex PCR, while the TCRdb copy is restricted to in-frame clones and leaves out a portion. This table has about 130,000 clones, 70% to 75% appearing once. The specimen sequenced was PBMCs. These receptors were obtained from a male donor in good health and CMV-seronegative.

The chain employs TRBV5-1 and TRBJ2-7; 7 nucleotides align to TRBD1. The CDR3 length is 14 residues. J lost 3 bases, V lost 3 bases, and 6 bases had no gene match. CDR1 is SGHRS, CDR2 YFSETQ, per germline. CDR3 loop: CASSSSTGIYEQYF. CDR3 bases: TGCGCCAGCAGCTCATCGACAGGGATCTACGAGCAGTACTTC.

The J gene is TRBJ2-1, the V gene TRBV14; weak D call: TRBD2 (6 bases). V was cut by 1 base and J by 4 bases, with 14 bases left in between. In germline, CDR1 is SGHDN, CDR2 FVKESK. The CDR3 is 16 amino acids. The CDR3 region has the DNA TGTGCCAGCAGCCAAGCCTCAGGACTACCATACAATGAGCAGTTCTTC. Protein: CASSQASGLPYNEQFF.

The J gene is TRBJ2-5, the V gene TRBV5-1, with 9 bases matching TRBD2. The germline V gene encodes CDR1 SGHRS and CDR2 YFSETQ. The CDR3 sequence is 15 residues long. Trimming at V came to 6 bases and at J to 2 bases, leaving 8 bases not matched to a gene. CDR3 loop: CASNLGLAGQETQYF. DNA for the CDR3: TGCGCCAGCAACTTAGGTCTAGCGGGGCAAGAGACCCAGTACTTC.

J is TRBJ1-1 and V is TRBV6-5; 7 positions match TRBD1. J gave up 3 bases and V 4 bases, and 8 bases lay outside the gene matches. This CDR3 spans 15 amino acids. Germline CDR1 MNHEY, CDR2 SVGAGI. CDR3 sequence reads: CASSSTGLVDTEAFF. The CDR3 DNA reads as TGTGCCAGCAGTTCGACAGGGCTTGTCGACACTGAAGCTTTCTTT.

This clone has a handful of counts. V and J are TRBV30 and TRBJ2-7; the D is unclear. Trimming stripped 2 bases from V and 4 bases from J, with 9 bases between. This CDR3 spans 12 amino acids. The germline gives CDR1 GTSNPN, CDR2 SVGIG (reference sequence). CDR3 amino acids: CAWSRSLYEQYF. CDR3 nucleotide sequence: TGTGCCTGGAGTCGGAGCCTATACGAGCAGTACTTC.

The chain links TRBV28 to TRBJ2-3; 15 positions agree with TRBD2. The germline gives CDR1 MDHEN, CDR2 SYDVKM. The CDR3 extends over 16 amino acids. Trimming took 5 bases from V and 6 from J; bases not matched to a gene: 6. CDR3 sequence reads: CASSPRTSGGEDTQYF. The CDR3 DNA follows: TGTGCCAGCAGTCCTCGGACTAGCGGGGGGGAGGATACGCAGTATTTT. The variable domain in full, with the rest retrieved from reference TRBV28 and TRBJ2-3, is DVKVTQSSRYLVKRTGEKVFLECVQDMDHENMFWYRQDPGLGLRLIYFSYDVKMKEKGDIPEGYSVSREKKERFSLILESASTNQTSMYLCASSPRTSGGEDTQYFGPGTRLTVL.

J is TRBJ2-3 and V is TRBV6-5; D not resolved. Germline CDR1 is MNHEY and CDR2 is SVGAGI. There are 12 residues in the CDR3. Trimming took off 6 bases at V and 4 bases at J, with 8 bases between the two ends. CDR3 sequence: CASRSQSDTQYF. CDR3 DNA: TGTGCCAGCAGATCCCAGTCAGATACGCAGTATTTT.

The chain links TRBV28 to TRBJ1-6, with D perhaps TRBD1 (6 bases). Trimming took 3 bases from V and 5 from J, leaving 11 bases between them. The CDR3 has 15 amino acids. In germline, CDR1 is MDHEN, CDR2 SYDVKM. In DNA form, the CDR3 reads TGTGCCAGCAGTTTCTCAGGGGTGGATAATTCACCCCTCCACTTT. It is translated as CASSFSGVDNSPLHF.

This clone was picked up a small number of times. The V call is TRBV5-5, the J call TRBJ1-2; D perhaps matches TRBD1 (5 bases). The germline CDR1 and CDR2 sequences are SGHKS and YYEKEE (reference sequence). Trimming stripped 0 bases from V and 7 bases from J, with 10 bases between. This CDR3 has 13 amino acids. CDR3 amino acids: CASSLEGESGYTF. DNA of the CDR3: TGTGCCAGCAGCTTGGAAGGGGAAAGTGGCTACACCTTC.

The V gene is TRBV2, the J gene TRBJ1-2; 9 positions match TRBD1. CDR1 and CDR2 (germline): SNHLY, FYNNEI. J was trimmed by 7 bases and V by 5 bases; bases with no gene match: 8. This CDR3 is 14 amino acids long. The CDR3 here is CASSWTGDYRGYTF. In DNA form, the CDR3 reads TGTGCCAGCAGTTGGACAGGGGATTATCGTGGCTACACCTTC.

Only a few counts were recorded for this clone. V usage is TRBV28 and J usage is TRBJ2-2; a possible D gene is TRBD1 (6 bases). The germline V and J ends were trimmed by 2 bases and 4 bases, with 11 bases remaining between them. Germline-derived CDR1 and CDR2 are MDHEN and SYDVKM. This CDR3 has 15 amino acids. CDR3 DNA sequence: TGTGCCAGCAGTTTAGGGGGCGCGGGCACCGGGGAGCTGTTTTTT. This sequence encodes CASSLGGAGTGELFF.

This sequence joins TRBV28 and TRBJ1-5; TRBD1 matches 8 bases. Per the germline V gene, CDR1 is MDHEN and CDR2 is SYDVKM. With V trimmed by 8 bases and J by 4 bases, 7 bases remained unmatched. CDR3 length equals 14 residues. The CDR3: CASHHRDRNQPQHF. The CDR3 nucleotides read TGTGCCAGCCACCACCGGGACAGGAATCAGCCCCAGCATTTT.

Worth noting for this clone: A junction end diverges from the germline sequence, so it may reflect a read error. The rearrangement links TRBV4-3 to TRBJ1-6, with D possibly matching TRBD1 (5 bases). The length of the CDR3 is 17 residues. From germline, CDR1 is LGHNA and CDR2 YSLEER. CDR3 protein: CASSEDPQGGGDSPLHF. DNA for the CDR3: TGCGCCAGCAGCGAAGACCCCCAGGGTGGCGGGGATTCACCCCTCCACTTT.

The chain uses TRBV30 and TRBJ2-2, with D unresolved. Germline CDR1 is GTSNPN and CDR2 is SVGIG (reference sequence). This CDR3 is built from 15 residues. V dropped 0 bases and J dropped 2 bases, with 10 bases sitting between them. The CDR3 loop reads CAWSVPSFNTGELFF. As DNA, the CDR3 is TGTGCCTGGAGTGTACCCAGTTTTAACACCGGGGAGCTGTTTTTT.

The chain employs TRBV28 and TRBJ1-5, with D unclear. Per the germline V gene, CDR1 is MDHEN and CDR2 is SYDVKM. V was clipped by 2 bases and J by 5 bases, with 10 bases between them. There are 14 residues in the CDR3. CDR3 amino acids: CASSLTGLDQPQHF. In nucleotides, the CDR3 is TGTGCCAGCAGTTTAACGGGTTTGGATCAGCCCCAGCATTTT.

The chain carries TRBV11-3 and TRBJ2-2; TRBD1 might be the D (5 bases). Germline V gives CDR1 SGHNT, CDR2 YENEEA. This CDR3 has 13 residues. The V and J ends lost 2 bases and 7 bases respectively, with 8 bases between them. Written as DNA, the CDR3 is TGTGCCAGCAGCTTAAGAAGGGGCGGGGAGCTGTTTTTT. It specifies CASSLRRGGELFF.

The CDR3 DNA reads TGTGCCAGCAGTATTTCGACTCTTGGAAACTATGGCTACACCTTC. Protein: CASSISTLGNYGYTF. The chain combines TRBV6-1 with TRBJ1-2; D unclear. CDR1 is MNHNS, CDR2 SASEGT, per germline. The CDR3 runs 15 residues. V was clipped by 5 bases and J by 2 bases, with 15 bases between them.

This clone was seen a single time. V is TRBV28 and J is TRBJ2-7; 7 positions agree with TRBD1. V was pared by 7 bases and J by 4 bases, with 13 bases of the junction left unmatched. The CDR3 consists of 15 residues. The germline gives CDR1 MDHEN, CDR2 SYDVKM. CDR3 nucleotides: TGTGCCAGCACTCCCCGGGGACAGCAGCGATACGAGCAGTACTTC. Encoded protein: CASTPRGQQRYEQYF.

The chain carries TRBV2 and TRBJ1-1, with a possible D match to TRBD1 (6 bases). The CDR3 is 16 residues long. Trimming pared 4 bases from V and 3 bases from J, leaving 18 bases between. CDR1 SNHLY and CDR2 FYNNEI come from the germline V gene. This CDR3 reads CASSGGFYREDTEAFF. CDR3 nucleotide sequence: TGTGCCAGCAGTGGGGGATTTTACAGGGAAGACACTGAAGCTTTCTTT.

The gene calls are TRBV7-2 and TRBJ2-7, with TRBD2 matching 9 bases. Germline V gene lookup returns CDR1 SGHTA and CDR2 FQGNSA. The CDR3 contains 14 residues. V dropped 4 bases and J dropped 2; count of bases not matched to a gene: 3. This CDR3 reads CASSSTSGPYEQYF. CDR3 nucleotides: TGTGCCAGCAGCTCGACTAGCGGACCCTACGAGCAGTACTTC.

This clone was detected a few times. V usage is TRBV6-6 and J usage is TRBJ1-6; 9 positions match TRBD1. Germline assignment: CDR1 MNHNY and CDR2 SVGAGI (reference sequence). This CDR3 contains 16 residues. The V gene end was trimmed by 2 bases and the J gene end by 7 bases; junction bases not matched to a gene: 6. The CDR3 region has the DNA TGTGCCAGCAGTTACCCCTTAGGACAGGGGAATTCACCCCTCCACTTT. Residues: CASSYPLGQGNSPLHF.

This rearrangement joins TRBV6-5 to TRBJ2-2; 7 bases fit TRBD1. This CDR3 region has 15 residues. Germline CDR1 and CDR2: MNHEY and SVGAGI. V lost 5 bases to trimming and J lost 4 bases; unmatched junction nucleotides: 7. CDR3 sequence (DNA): TGTGCCAGCAGTCACCAGGACAGGATCACCGGGGAGCTGTTTTTT. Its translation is CASSHQDRITGELFF.

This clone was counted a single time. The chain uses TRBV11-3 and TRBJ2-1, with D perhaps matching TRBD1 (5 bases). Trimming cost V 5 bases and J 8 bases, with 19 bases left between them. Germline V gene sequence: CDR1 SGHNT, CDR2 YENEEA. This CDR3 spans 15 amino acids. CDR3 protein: CASSPSAGRWDEQFF. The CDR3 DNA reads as TGTGCCAGCAGCCCATCGGCAGGGCGGTGGGATGAGCAGTTCTTC.

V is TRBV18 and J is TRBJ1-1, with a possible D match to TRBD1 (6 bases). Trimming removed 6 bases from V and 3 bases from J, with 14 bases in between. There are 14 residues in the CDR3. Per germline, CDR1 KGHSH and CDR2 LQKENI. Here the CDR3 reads CASSRTVGDTEAFF. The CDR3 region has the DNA TGTGCCAGCTCGAGGACAGTGGGGGACACTGAAGCTTTCTTT.

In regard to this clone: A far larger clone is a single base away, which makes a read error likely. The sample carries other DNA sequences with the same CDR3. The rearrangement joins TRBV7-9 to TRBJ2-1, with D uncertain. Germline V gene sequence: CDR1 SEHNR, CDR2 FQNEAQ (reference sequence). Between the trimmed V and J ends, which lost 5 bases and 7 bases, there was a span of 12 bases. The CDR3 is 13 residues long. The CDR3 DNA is TGTGCCAGCAGCCAAGCAAGAGGAAATGAGCAGTTCTTC. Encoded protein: CASSQARGNEQFF.

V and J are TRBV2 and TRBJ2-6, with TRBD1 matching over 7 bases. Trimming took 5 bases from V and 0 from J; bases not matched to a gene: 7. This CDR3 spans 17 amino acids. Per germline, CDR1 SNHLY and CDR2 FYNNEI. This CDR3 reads CASSPTGAPSGANVLTF. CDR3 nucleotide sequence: TGTGCCAGCAGTCCTACAGGGGCCCCCTCTGGGGCCAACGTCCTGACTTTC.

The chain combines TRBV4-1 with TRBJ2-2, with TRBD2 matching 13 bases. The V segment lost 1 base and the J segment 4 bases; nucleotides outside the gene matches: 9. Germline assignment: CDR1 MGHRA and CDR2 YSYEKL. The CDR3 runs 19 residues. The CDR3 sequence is CASSQGGLAGPRGTGELFF. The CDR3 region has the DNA TGCGCCAGCAGCCAAGGGGGACTAGCGGGGCCTAGGGGCACCGGGGAGCTGTTTTTT.

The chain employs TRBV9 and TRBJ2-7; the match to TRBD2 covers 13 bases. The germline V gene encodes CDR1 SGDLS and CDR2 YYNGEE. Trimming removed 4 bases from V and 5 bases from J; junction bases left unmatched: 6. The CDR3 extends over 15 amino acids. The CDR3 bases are TGTGCCAGCAGCCCGCGGACTAGCGGGAGCCACGAGCAGTACTTC. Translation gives CASSPRTSGSHEQYF.

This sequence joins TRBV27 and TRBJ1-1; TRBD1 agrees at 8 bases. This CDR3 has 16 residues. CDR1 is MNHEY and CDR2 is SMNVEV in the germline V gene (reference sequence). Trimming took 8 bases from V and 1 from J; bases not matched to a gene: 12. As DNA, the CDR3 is TGTGCCAGCTATGGACAGGGAAGAGCGAGGAACACTGAAGCTTTCTTT. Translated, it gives CASYGQGRARNTEAFF.